These 23 T cell receptor beta chains were sequenced from one sample in a study. MiXCR was run by TCRdb on the 5' RACE reads, yielding one entry per CDR3 protein. The sample records approximately 60,000 distinct CDR3 sequences, less than 25% being singletons. Sample: memory CD4+ T cells sorted from a lymph node. Subset meaning: memory CD4+ T cells, CD4+CD45RO+CD25-. These receptors all stem from a female donor with breast cancer.

The rearrangement joins TRBV6-5 to TRBJ2-7; maybe TRBD1 (5 bases). CDR3 length: 13 residues. Trimming stripped 9 bases from V and 1 base from J, with 13 bases between. Per the germline V gene, CDR1 is MNHEY and CDR2 is SVGAGI. CDR3 bases: TGTGCCAGTCGCGACAGCGTATCCTACGAGCAGTACTTC. Translating gives CASRDSVSYEQYF.

With regard to this clonotype: The junction shows a germline mismatch at one end, possibly a read error. The chain couples TRBV29-1 to TRBJ1-2, with D possibly matching TRBD1 (5 bases). The CDR3 is 14 residues long. In germline, CDR1 is SQVTM, CDR2 ANQGSEA. The CDR3: CGVEEGVQNYGYTF. The CDR3 bases are TGCGGCGTTGAAGAAGGGGTTCAAAACTATGGCTACACCTTC.

V is TRBV6-5 and J is TRBJ1-1; D not certain. V lost 2 bases and J 1 base, leaving 5 bases between the germline ends. The germline V gene encodes CDR1 MNHEY and CDR2 SVGAGI. CDR3 size: 13 residues. CDR3 amino acids: CASSYQGNTEAFF. CDR3 DNA: TGTGCCAGCAGTTACCAAGGGAACACTGAAGCTTTCTTT.

This clonotype showed up just a few times. The rearrangement uses TRBV24-1 and TRBJ2-7; possible D gene TRBD1, 6 bases. Germline-derived CDR1 and CDR2 are KGHDR and SFDVKD. The V end lost 4 bases, the J end lost 2 bases, and 11 bases lay between the germline ends. The CDR3 is 14 amino acids. This CDR3 reads CATSDRGQPYEQYF. DNA for the CDR3: TGTGCCACCAGTGACCGTGGACAGCCCTACGAGCAGTACTTC.

This chain connects TRBV3-1 to TRBJ1-2, with 7 bases identical to TRBD1. Germline V gene sequence: CDR1 LGHDT, CDR2 YNNKEL (reference sequence). Trimming at V came to 4 bases and at J to 5 bases, leaving 10 bases not matched to a gene. The length of the CDR3 is 15 residues. CDR3 amino acids: CASSPRQGPMYGYTF. In DNA, the CDR3 is TGTGCCAGCAGCCCGCGACAGGGACCGATGTATGGCTACACCTTC.

The sample holds many counts of this clonotype. The chain carries TRBV29-1 and TRBJ2-5; D tentatively fits TRBD1 or TRBD2 (5 bases each). The germline gives CDR1 SQVTM, CDR2 ANQGSEA. V was shortened by 5 bases and J by 2 bases, with 15 bases between the two germline ends. This CDR3 contains 14 residues. CDR3 DNA sequence: TGCAGCGTTCAACCCTCGGGGCAGCAAGAGACCCAGTACTTC. It specifies CSVQPSGQQETQYF. Full variable domain (missing parts from reference TRBV29-1 and TRBJ2-5): SAVISQKPSRDICQRGTSLTIQCQVDSQVTMMFWYRQQPGQSLTLIATANQGSEATYESGFVIDKFPISRPNLTFSTLTVSNMSPEDSSIYLCSVQPSGQQETQYFGPGTRLLVL.

This clonotype has at least ten counts. In DNA, the CDR3 is TGCGCCAGCAGCATCCGGGACCCTGGGTCACCCCTCCACTTT. Translating it yields CASSIRDPGSPLHF. The V call is TRBV5-1, the J call TRBJ1-6, with D possibly matching TRBD1 (5 bases). The CDR3 covers 14 residues. Trimming removed 4 bases at V and 10 bases at J, with 15 bases between. The V gene's germline CDR1 is SGHRS and CDR2 YFSETQ.

The chain is built from TRBV12-3 or TRBV12-4 and TRBJ2-7; 7 bases are a match to TRBD2. J was trimmed by 6 bases and V by 5 bases; bases with no gene match: 7. The CDR3 length is 13 residues. DNA of the CDR3: TGTGCCAGCAGTCCCCATCCGGGGGGCGAGCAGTACTTC. Its translation: CASSPHPGGEQYF.

In its sample, this clonotype was seen a few times. V is TRBV7-8 and J is TRBJ1-4; maybe TRBD1 (5 bases). Germline V CDR1 and CDR2: SGHVS, FQNEAQ. V was shortened by 0 bases and J by 3 bases, with 11 bases between the two germline ends. CDR3 length: 16 residues. The CDR3 nucleotides read TGTGCCAGCAGCTTAGCCCCCGGACAATCTAATGAAAAACTGTTTTTT. Translating it yields CASSLAPGQSNEKLFF.

This clonotype was counted at least ten times. V usage is TRBV5-1 and J usage is TRBJ1-1, with unresolved D. Trimming pared 0 bases from V and 0 bases from J, leaving 12 bases between. The CDR3 has 16 amino acids. Germline-derived CDR1 and CDR2 are SGHRS and YFSETQ. Here the CDR3 DNA reads TGCGCCAGCAGCTTGGAGGGTTTGGGGATGAACACTGAAGCTTTCTTT. Translating gives CASSLEGLGMNTEAFF.

This clonotype was seen more than once but under ten times. The chain links TRBV6-2 or TRBV6-3 to TRBJ1-5; 9 bases agree with TRBD1. The V and J ends lost 2 bases and 5 bases, in that order; junction bases with no gene match: 4. The V gene's germline CDR1 is MNHEY and CDR2 SVGEGT. There are 15 residues in the CDR3. Here the CDR3 reads CASSYGDRDYQPQHF. DNA of the CDR3: TGTGCCAGCAGTTACGGGGACAGGGATTATCAGCCCCAGCATTTT.

This clonotype was recorded a few times. This chain joins TRBV6-2 or TRBV6-3 and TRBJ1-2; unclear D gene. The CDR3 has 15 residues. Germline assignment: CDR1 MNHEY and CDR2 SVGEGT. Trimming pared 5 bases from V and 0 bases from J, leaving 13 bases between. CDR3 DNA sequence: TGTGCCAGCAGTACTGCGACTGGGACTAACTATGGCTACACCTTC. The encoded protein is CASSTATGTNYGYTF.

The sample holds many counts of this clonotype. The chain carries TRBV5-4 and TRBJ2-3; the D gene is possibly TRBD2 (5 bases). Germline V lookup: CDR1 SGHNT, CDR2 YYREEE (reference sequence). V lost 0 bases to trimming and J lost 2 bases, with 13 bases between them. The CDR3 has 16 amino acids. CDR3 residues: CASSLAGLALTDTQYF. The CDR3 DNA sequence: TGTGCCAGCAGCTTGGCAGGCCTAGCCCTCACAGATACGCAGTATTTT.

This clonotype turned up a few times. The chain recombines TRBV28 with TRBJ2-2; no clear D. The CDR3 runs 15 residues. Trimming took off 6 bases at V and 1 base at J, with 12 bases between the two ends. Germline assignment: CDR1 MDHEN and CDR2 SYDVKM. CDR3 sequence (DNA): TGTGCCAGCAGGGGATCCTCCATGAACACCGGGGAGCTGTTTTTT. Protein: CASRGSSMNTGELFF.

The sample holds a few counts of this clonotype. This sequence joins TRBV7-9 and TRBJ1-4; 7 bases map to TRBD1. There are 14 residues in the CDR3. Germline V gene lookup returns CDR1 SEHNR and CDR2 FQNEAQ (reference sequence). With V trimmed by 5 bases and J by 7 bases, 7 bases remained unmatched. CDR3 loop: CASSIRQGGEKLFF. The CDR3 DNA reads TGTGCCAGCAGCATCCGACAGGGTGGTGAAAAACTGTTTTTT.

Ten or more counts support this clonotype. This chain uses TRBV7-2 with TRBJ2-5, with 10 bases that match TRBD1. The J segment lost 4 bases and the V segment lost 3 bases, leaving 5 bases of the junction unmatched. CDR3 length: 15 amino acids. Germline V gene sequence: CDR1 SGHTA, CDR2 FQGNSA. CDR3 residues: CASSFGTGVTETQYF. DNA of the CDR3: TGTGCCAGCAGCTTCGGGACAGGGGTTACAGAGACCCAGTACTTC. Full variable domain (remainder filled in from reference TRBV7-2 and TRBJ2-5): GAGVSQSPSNKVTEKGKDVELRCDPISGHTALYWYRQSLGQGLEFLIYFQGNSAPDKSGLPSDRFSAERTGGSVSTLTIQRTQQEDSAVYLCASSFGTGVTETQYFGPGTRLLVL.

This clonotype was detected only a few times. For the CDR3, the DNA is TGTGCCAGCTCACCACCCCCACAGGGAAGCTCACCCCTCCACTTT. Its protein is CASSPPPQGSSPLHF. V usage is TRBV18 and J usage is TRBJ1-6; possible D gene TRBD1, 6 bases. CDR3 length equals 15 residues. The germline V gene encodes CDR1 KGHSH and CDR2 LQKENI. The V and J ends lost 0 bases and 10 bases respectively, with 13 bases between them.

The table lists this clonotype with many counts. This chain connects TRBV25-1 to TRBJ1-1; D possibly corresponds to TRBD1 (6 bases). Germline V gene lookup returns CDR1 MGHDK and CDR2 SYGVNS. The CDR3 extends over 14 amino acids. Deletions cut 3 bases from V and 10 bases from J, with 18 bases between. The CDR3, as DNA: TGTGCCAGCAGTGATACCGGGACACGGAAGCGAGCTTTCTTT. It specifies CASSDTGTRKRAFF.

This clonotype has ten or more counts. The V and J genes are TRBV7-2 and TRBJ2-2, with 7 nucleotides matching TRBD1. This CDR3 spans 16 amino acids. Germline CDR1 SGHTA, CDR2 FQGNSA. V lost 5 bases to trimming and J lost 0 bases; unmatched junction nucleotides: 6. The CDR3: CASSPNRGANTGELFF. CDR3 coding DNA: TGTGCCAGCAGCCCTAACAGGGGCGCGAACACCGGGGAGCTGTTTTTT. Looking up the rest from reference TRBV7-2 and TRBJ2-2 gives the full variable domain: GAGVSQSPSNKVTEKGKDVELRCDPISGHTALYWYRQSLGQGLEFLIYFQGNSAPDKSGLPSDRFSAERTGGSVSTLTIQRTQQEDSAVYLCASSPNRGANTGELFFGEGSRLTVL.

The CDR3 region is CASSRGGDYNEQFF. The CDR3 DNA sequence: TGTGCCAGCTCACGGGGGGGAGATTACAATGAGCAGTTCTTC. The chain has TRBV18 and TRBJ2-1, with 7 bases aligning to TRBD2. Germline-derived CDR1 and CDR2 are KGHSH and LQKENI. This CDR3 spans 14 amino acids. After removal of 4 bases from V and 4 bases from J, the junction contained 4 bases not matched to a gene. Variable domain in full (rest from reference TRBV18 and TRBJ2-1): NAGVMQNPRHLVRRRGQEARLRCSPMKGHSHVYWYRQLPEEGLKFMVYLQKENIIDESGMPKERFSAEFPKEGPSILRIQQVVRGDSAAYFCASSRGGDYNEQFFGPGTRLTVL.

The chain links TRBV7-8 to TRBJ2-3; D possibly corresponds to TRBD2 (6 bases). This CDR3 is 12 amino acids long. Trimming cost V 8 bases and J 2 bases, with 8 bases left between them. The germline CDR1 and CDR2 sequences are SGHVS and FQNEAQ. This chain's CDR3 is CASRRDTDTQYF. The CDR3 DNA sequence: TGTGCCAGCCGGAGGGACACAGATACGCAGTATTTT. The full variable domain, its missing parts supplied by reference TRBV7-8 and TRBJ2-3, is GAGVSQSPRYKVAKRGQDVALRCDPISGHVSLFWYQQALGQGPEFLTYFQNEAQLDKSGLPSDRFFAERPEGSVSTLKIQRTQQEDSAVYLCASRRDTDTQYFGPGTRLTVL.

The chain employs TRBV5-6 and TRBJ1-6; no clear D gene. V lost 4 bases to trimming and J lost 14 bases, with 19 bases between them. CDR3 length equals 14 residues. Germline-derived CDR1 and CDR2 are SGHDT and YYEEEE. The DNA of the CDR3 is TGTGCCAGCAGCACGGGCCGATACTTCGGAGCCCTCCACTTT. Its translation: CASSTGRYFGALHF.

This clonotype was counted between two and nine times. V gene TRBV12-3 or TRBV12-4 combines with J gene TRBJ1-1; perhaps TRBD1 as D (5 bases). The CDR3 spans 15 residues. The ends were cut back, 1 base at V and 8 bases at J, with 17 bases in the middle. DNA for the CDR3: TGTGCCAGCAGTTTAGGTTGGGGACTTGAAGCAGAAGCTTTCTTT. Its protein product is CASSLGWGLEAEAFF.